The T cell receptor beta chain under discussion was sequenced for a study of metastatic and nonmetastatic thyroid tumors. The overall study: Across peripheral blood and tumor or nodule tissue samples taken from malignant and benign thyroid patients, the repertoires were compared with one another. Study-wide findings and caveats: Significantly higher TCR beta diversity was reportedly seen in malignant thyroid tumors than benign nodules, in blood and tumor.

Source study methods: In papillary thyroid cancer, a distant-metastasis classifier was built using CDR3 differences across clinicopathological groups. TCRdb ran MiXCR on the PCR reads. In this record, the V and J calls reflect TCRdb's handling and not the investigators' own analysis. This sample yields approximately 50,000 clones, of which less than 4.5% are seen a single time; approximately 9.5% belongs to the top ten. Per germline, CDR1 MRHNA and CDR2 SNTAGT. The CDR3 contains 13 residues. Thyroid surgery was preceded by no treatment in any patient. For this clone: Its antigen remains unidentified. The junction shows a germline mismatch at one end, possibly a read error.

The sample taken for sequencing was blood. This receptor was identified in a female donor with papillary thyroid cancer or a benign thyroid nodule (not recorded which). Some clones in this sample may be carry-over from other donors' samples. The V call is TRBV6-4, the J call TRBJ2-2; D perhaps matches TRBD2 (5 bases). DNA for the CDR3: TGTGCAAGCAGTGAATCGAACACCGGGGAGATGTTTTTT. Amino acid sequence: CASSESNTGEMFF.